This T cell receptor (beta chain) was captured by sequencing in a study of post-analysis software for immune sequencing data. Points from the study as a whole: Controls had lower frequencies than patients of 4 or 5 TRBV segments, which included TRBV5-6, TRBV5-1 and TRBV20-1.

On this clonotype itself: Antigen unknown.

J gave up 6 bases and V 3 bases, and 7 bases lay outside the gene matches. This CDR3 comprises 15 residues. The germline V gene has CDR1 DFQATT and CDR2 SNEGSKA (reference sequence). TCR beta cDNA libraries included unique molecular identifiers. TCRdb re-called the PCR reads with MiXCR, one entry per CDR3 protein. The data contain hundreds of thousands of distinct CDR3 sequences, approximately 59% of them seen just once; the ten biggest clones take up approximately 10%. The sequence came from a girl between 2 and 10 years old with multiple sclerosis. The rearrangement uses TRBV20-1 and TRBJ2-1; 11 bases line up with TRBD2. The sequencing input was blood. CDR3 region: CSASMSLAGGNEQFF. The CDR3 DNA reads TGCAGTGCTAGTATGAGCCTAGCGGGAGGCAATGAGCAGTTCTTC.